These 7 T cell receptor beta chains originate from one sample sequenced in a study of response to subunit inactivated influenza vaccine. TCRdb ran MiXCR on the RT-PCR reads and lists one entry per CDR3 protein. The data show around 530,000 distinct CDR3 sequences, with 16% seen just once and 2.5% to 3.5% held by the top ten. The source material was CD4+ T cells sorted from PBMCs, sampled roughly 24 months after vaccination. These receptors were obtained from a man aged 50 to 69 who received an inactivated influenza vaccine.

This rearrangement joins TRBV7-2 to TRBJ2-7; D is perhaps TRBD1 (6 bases). The V gene's germline CDR1 is SGHTA and CDR2 FQGNSA. The CDR3 extends over 14 amino acids. V dropped 4 bases and J dropped 0 bases, with 10 bases sitting between them. In nucleotides, the CDR3 is TGTGCCAGCAGCTCCCGGGACATCTCCTACGAGCAGTACTTC. This translates into CASSSRDISYEQYF.

V and J are TRBV20-1 and TRBJ1-5, with a tentative D call TRBD1 (5 bases). This CDR3 region has 15 residues. V lost 2 bases, J lost 2 bases, and 13 bases lay in between. CDR1 DFQATT and CDR2 SNEGSKA come from the germline V gene (reference sequence). The CDR3 spells CSARWGTNRNQPQHF. For the CDR3, the DNA is TGCAGTGCTAGATGGGGCACAAACCGCAATCAGCCCCAGCATTTT.

Written as DNA, the CDR3 is TGTGCCAGCGGGCGGAGTAGCACAGATACGCAGTATTTT. As protein: CASGRSSTDTQYF. The chain has TRBV14 and TRBJ2-3; D is ambiguous. V dropped 8 bases and J dropped 0 bases, with 9 bases sitting between them. This CDR3 region has 13 residues. The germline V gene encodes CDR1 SGHDN and CDR2 FVKESK.

The chain employs TRBV12-3 or TRBV12-4 and TRBJ2-3, with 9 bases fitting TRBD2. The CDR3 loop spans 15 amino acids. The trim removed 6 bases at V and 1 base at J, leaving 5 bases unmatched. The CDR3 loop reads CASREAGGRTDTQYF. The CDR3 bases are TGTGCCAGCAGAGAAGCGGGGGGCCGCACAGATACGCAGTATTTT.

This clonotype was counted a few times. The chain has TRBV20-1 and TRBJ1-1; 7 bases agree with TRBD1. Germline loops: CDR1 DFQATT, CDR2 SNEGSKA (reference sequence). The CDR3 is 13 residues long. Trimming cost V 6 bases and J 4 bases; bases outside gene matches: 8. The CDR3 sequence is CSAEQGSRTEAFF. The CDR3 DNA reads TGCAGTGCGGAACAGGGGTCGCGCACTGAAGCTTTCTTT.

The chain couples TRBV9 to TRBJ2-1; D is possibly TRBD2 (5 bases). The CDR3 consists of 15 residues. Deletions cut 5 bases from V and 0 bases from J, with 12 bases between. Germline lookup yields CDR1 SGDLS and CDR2 YYNGEE. In nucleotides, the CDR3 is TGTGCCAGCAGTATAGCGCCTAGCTCCTACAATGAGCAGTTCTTC. Residues: CASSIAPSSYNEQFF.

The chain combines TRBV5-1 with TRBJ1-1; perhaps TRBD1 as D (6 bases). This CDR3 is built from 15 residues. Germline lookup yields CDR1 SGHRS and CDR2 YFSETQ. Trimming removed 0 bases at V and 1 base at J, with 10 bases between. CDR3 sequence: CASSLGGTQNTEAFF. The CDR3 DNA is TGCGCCAGCAGCTTGGGGGGGACACAGAACACTGAAGCTTTCTTT.